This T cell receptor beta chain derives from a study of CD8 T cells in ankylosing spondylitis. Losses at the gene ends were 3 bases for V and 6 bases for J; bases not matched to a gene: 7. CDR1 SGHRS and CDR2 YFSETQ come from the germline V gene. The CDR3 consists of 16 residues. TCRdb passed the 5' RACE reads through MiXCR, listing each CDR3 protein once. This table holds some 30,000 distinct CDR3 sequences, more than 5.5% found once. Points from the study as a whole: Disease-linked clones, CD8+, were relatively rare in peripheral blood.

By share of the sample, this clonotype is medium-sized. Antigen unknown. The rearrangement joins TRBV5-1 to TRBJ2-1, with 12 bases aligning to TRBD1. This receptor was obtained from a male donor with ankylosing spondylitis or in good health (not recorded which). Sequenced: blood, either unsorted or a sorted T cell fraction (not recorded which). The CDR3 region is CASSWTPGQGANEQFF. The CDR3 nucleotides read TGCGCCAGCAGCTGGACCCCGGGACAGGGGGCCAATGAGCAGTTCTTC.